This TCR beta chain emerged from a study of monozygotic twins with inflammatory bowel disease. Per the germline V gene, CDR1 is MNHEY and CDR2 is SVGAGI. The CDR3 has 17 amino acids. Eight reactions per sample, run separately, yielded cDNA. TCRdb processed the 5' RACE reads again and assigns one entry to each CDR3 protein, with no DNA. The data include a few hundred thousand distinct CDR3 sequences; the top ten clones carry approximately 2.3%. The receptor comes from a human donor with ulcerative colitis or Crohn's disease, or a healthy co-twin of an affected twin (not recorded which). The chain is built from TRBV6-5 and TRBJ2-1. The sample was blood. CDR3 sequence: CASSFRSGRKTYNEQFF.